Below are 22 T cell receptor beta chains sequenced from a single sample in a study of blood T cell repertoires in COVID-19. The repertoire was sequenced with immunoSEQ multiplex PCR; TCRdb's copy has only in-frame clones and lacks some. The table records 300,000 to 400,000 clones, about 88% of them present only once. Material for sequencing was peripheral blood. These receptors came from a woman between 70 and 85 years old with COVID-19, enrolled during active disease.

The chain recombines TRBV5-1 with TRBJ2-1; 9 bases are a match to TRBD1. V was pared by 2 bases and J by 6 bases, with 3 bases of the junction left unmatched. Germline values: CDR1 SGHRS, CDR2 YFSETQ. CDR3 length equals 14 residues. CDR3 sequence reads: CASSLGTGFNEQFF. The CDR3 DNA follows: TGCGCCAGCAGCTTAGGGACAGGGTTCAATGAGCAGTTCTTC.

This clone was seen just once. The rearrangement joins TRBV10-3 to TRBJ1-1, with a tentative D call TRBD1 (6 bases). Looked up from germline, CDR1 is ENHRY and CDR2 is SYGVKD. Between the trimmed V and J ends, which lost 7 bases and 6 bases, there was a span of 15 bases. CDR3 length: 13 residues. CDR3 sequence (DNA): TGTGCCATCAATGGTTGGCAGGGGTCTGAAGCTTTCTTT. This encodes CAINGWQGSEAFF.

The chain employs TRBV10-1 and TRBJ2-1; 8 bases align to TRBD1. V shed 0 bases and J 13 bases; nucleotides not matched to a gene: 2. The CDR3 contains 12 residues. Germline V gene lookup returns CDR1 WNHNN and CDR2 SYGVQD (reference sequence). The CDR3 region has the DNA TGCGCCAGCAGTGAGTCGGGGACAGGACAGTTCTTC. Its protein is CASSESGTGQFF.

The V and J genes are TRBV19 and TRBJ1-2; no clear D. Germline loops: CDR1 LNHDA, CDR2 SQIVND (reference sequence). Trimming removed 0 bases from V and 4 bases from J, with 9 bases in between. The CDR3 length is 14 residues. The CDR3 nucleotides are TGTGCCAGTAGTATAGATCGGGGAAGCTATGGCTACACCTTC. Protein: CASSIDRGSYGYTF.

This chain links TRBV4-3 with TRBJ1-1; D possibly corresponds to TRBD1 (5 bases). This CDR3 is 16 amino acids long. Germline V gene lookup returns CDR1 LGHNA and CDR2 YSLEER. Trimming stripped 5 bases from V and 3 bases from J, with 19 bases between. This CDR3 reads CASSSSHQEGYTEAFF. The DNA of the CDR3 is TGCGCCAGCAGCTCTTCCCACCAGGAGGGGTACACTGAAGCTTTCTTT.

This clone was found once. CDR3 nucleotide sequence: TGCAGCGTTGAAGTTGGGACACTTAACACTGAAGCTTTCTTT. Translated, it gives CSVEVGTLNTEAFF. V is TRBV29-1 and J is TRBJ1-1; tentatively, D is TRBD1 (6 bases). CDR1 SQVTM and CDR2 ANQGSEA come from the germline V gene. Trimming removed 1 base at V and 2 bases at J, with 11 bases between. The CDR3 is 14 amino acids.

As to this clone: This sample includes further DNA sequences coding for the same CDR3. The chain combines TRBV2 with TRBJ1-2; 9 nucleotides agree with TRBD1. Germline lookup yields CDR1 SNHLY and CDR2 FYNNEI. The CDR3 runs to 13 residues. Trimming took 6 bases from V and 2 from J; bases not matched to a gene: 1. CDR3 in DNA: TGTGCCAGCAGCGGACAGGGGAACTATGGCTACACCTTC. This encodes CASSGQGNYGYTF.

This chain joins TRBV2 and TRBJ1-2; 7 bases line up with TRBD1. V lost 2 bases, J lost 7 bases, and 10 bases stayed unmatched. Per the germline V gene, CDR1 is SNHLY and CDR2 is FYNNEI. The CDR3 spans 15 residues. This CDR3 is CASSEFGQDPFGYTF. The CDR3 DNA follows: TGTGCCAGCAGTGAATTCGGACAGGACCCATTTGGCTACACCTTC.

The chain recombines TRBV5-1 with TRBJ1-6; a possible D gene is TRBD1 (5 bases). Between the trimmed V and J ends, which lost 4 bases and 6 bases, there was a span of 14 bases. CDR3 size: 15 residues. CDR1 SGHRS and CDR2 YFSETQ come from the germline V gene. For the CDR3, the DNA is TGCGCCAGCAGCCTCCAGGGTATAGGTAATTCACCCCTCCACTTT. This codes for CASSLQGIGNSPLHF.

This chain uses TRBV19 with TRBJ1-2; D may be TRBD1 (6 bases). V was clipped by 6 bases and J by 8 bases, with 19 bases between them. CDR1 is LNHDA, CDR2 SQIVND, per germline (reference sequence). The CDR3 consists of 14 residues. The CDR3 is CASRDSPLLGGYTF. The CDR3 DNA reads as TGTGCCAGTAGGGACAGTCCCCTACTAGGAGGCTACACCTTC.

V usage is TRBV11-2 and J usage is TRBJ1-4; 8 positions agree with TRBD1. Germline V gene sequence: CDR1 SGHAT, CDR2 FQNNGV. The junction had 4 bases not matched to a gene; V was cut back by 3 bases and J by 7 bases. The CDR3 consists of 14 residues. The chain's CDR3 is CASSFPGGVEKLFF. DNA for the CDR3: TGTGCCAGCAGCTTCCCAGGGGGCGTTGAAAAACTGTTTTTT. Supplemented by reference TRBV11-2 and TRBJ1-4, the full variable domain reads EAGVAQSPRYKIIEKRQSVAFWCNPISGHATLYWYQQILGQGPKLLIQFQNNGVVDDSQLPKDRFSAERLKGVDSTLKIQPAKLEDSAVYLCASSFPGGVEKLFFGSGTQLSVL.

The CDR3 nucleotides read TGTGCCAGCAGTGACCCAGCGGGGGCGATCCAAGAGACCCAGTACTTC. It codes for CASSDPAGAIQETQYF. The rearrangement links TRBV25-1 to TRBJ2-5, with 8 bases fitting TRBD2. Germline V CDR1 and CDR2: MGHDK, SYGVNS. Trimming took 3 bases from V and 1 from J; bases not matched to a gene: 7. The CDR3 is 16 amino acids. The full variable domain, completed using reference TRBV25-1 and TRBJ2-5, is EADIYQTPRYLVIGTGKKITLECSQTMGHDKMYWYQQDPGMELHLIHYSYGVNSTEKGDLSSESTVSRIRTEHFPLTLESARPSHTSQYLCASSDPAGAIQETQYFGPGTRLLVL.

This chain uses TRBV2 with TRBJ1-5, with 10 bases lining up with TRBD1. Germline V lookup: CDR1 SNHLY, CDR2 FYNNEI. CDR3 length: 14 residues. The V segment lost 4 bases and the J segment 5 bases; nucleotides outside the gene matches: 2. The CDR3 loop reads CASSGTGGYQPQHF. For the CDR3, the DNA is TGTGCCAGCAGTGGGACAGGGGGGTATCAGCCCCAGCATTTT.

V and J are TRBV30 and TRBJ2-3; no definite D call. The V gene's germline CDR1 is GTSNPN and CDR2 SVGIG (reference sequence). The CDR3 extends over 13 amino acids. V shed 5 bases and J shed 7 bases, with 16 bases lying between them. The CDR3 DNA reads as TGTGCCTGGTCGACTGAAAGGCGTCATACGCAGTATTTT. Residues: CAWSTERRHTQYF. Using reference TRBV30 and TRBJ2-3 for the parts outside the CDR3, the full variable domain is SQTIHQWPATLVQPVGSPLSLECTVEGTSNPNLYWYRQAAGRGLQLLFYSVGIGQISSEVPQNLSASRPQDRQFILSSKKLLLSDSGFYLCAWSTERRHTQYFGPGTRLTVL.

CDR3 amino acids: CASSRQGAPYEQYF. The CDR3 DNA reads TGTGCCAGTAGCCGACAGGGGGCGCCCTACGAGCAGTACTTC. The V and J genes are TRBV19 and TRBJ2-7; 10 nucleotides line up with TRBD1. CDR3 length equals 14 residues. From germline, CDR1 is LNHDA and CDR2 SQIVND (reference sequence). The V gene end was trimmed by 6 bases and the J gene end by 2 bases; junction bases not matched to a gene: 4.

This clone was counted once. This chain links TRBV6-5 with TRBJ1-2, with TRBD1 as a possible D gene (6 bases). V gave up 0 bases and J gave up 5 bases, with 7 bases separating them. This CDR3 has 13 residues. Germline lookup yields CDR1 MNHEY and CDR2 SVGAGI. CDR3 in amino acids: CASSYSDSYGYTF. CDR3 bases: TGTGCCAGCAGTTACTCGGACAGTTATGGCTACACCTTC.

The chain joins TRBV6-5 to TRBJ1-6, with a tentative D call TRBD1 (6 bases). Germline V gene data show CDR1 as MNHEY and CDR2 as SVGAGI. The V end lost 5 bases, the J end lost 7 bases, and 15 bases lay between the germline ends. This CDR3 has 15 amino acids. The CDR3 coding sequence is TGTGCCAGCAGTAGCCAGGGGCTGGGGAATTCACCCCTCCACTTT. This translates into CASSSQGLGNSPLHF.

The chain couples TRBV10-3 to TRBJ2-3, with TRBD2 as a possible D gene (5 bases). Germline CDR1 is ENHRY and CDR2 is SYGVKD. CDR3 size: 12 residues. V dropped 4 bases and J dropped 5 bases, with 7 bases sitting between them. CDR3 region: CAISVGRDTQYF. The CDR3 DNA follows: TGTGCCATCAGTGTAGGGAGAGATACGCAGTATTTT.

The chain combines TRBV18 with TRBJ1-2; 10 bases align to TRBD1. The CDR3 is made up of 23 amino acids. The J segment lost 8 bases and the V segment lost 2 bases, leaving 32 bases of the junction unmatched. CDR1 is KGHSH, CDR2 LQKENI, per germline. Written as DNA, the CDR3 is TGTGCCAGCTCACCAATCCCGCCGGGACAGGGGCCAGAAGACGGCTTCCTACTTACCGGCTACACCTTC. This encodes CASSPIPPGQGPEDGFLLTGYTF.

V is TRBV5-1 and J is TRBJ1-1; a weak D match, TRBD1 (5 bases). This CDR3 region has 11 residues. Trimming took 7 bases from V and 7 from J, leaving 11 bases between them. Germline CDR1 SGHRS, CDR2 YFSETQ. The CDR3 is CASGGGVEAFF. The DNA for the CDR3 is TGCGCCAGCGGCGGGGGGGTTGAAGCTTTCTTT.

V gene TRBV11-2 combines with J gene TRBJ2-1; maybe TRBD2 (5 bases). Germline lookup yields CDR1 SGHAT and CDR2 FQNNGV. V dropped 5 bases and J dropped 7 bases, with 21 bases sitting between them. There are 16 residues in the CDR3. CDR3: CASSPRAGNWVNEQFF. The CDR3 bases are TGTGCCAGCAGCCCGAGGGCCGGCAATTGGGTAAATGAGCAGTTCTTC.

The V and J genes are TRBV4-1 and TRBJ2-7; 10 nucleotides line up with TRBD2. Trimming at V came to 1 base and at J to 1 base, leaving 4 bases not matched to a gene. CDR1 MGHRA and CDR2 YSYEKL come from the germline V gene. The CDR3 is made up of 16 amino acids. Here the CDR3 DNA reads TGCGCCAGCAGCCAAGCATGGACTAGCGGATCCTACGAGCAGTACTTC. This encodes CASSQAWTSGSYEQYF.